The clone carrying this TCR beta chain was detected a few times. This entry comes from a study of blood T cell repertoires in COVID-19. This CDR3 has 15 residues. V was shortened by 0 bases and J by 4 bases, with 9 bases between the two germline ends. Germline V lookup: CDR1 SEHNR, CDR2 FQNEAQ (reference sequence). As originally analysed: Estimated nucleated cell counts came from reference gene primer amplification. Assay: immunoSEQ multiplex PCR; the TCRdb copy retains only in-frame clones and omits some. V and J calls and clone size are as listed in that table; D and trimming were resolved from the DNA. In the table there are around 260,000 clones, about 87% of which are singletons.

Sequencing input: peripheral blood. The sequence came from a woman in her seventies with COVID-19, enrolled during active disease. The V and J genes are TRBV7-9 and TRBJ1-4; D uncertain. The CDR3 nucleotides read TGTGCCAGCAGCTTAGCAGGGAGCCGTAATGAAAAACTGTTTTTT. It encodes CASSLAGSRNEKLFF.